This T cell receptor beta chain was captured in a study of CD8 T cells in ankylosing spondylitis. Study-wide points: Ankylosing spondylitis blood appeared to carry a characteristic TCR beta motif of several highly homologous variants. From matched ankylosing spondylitis synovial fluid, disease-linked clones were reportedly recovered at significantly enriched levels. Disease-linked clones were CD8+ and relatively rare in peripheral blood. A subset of motif variants has previously been described in the synovial fluid and blood of reactive arthritis.

With V trimmed by 5 bases and J by 3 bases, 7 bases remained unmatched. Looked up from germline, CDR1 is SGHTA and CDR2 is FQGNSA. The CDR3 is made up of 17 amino acids. This clonotype was observed a handful of times. Its specificity is not known. Generation of TCR beta libraries employed quantitative 5'-RACE incorporating molecular barcodes. One entry per CDR3 protein results from TCRdb running MiXCR on the 5' RACE reads. The data show around 890,000 distinct CDR3 sequences, about 10% seen once. The receptor comes from a male donor with ankylosing spondylitis. Specimen: blood, either unsorted or a sorted T cell fraction (not recorded which). The chain joins TRBV7-2 to TRBJ2-1; TRBD2 agrees at 13 bases. CDR3 nucleotides: TGTGCCAGCAGCCTTAGGACTAGCGGGGGCCACTACAATGAGCAGTTCTTC. This translates into CASSLRTSGGHYNEQFF.